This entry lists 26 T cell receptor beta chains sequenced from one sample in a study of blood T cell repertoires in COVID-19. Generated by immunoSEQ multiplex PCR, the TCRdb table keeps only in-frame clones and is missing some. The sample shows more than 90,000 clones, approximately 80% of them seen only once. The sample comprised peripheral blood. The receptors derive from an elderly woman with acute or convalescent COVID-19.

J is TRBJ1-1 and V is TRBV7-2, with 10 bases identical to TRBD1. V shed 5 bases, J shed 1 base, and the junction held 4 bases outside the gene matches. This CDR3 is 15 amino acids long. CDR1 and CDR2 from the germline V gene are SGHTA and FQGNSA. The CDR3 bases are TGTGCCAGCAGCGGGGACAGGGGATGGAACACTGAAGCTTTCTTT. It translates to CASSGDRGWNTEAFF. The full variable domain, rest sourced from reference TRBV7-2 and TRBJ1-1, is GAGVSQSPSNKVTEKGKDVELRCDPISGHTALYWYRQSLGQGLEFLIYFQGNSAPDKSGLPSDRFSAERTGGSVSTLTIQRTQQEDSAVYLCASSGDRGWNTEAFFGQGTRLTVV.

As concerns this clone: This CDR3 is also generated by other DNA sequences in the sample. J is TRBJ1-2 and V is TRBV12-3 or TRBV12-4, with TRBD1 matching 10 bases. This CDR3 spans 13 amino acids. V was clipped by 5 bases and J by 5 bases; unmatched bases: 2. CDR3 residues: CASSGDRGYGYTF. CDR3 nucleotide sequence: TGTGCCAGCAGTGGGGACAGGGGTTATGGCTACACCTTC.

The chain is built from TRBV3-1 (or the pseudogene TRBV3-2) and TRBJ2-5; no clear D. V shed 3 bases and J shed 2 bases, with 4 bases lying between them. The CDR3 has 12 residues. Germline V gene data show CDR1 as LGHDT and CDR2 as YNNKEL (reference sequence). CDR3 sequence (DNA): TGTGCCAGCAGCCACACTCAAGAGACCCAGTACTTC. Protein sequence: CASSHTQETQYF.

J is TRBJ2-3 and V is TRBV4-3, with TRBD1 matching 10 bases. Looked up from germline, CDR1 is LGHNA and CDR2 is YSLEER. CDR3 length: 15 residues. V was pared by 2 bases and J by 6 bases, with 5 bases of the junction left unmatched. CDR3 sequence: CASSQRDRGGDTQYF. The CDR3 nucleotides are TGCGCCAGCAGCCAAAGGGACAGGGGAGGGGATACGCAGTATTTT.

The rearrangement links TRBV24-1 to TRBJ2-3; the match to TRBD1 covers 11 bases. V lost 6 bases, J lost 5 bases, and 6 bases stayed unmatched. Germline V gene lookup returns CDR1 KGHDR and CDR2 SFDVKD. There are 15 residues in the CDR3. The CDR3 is CATSLGQGAGDTQYF. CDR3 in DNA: TGTGCCACCAGTTTAGGACAGGGGGCCGGAGATACGCAGTATTTT.

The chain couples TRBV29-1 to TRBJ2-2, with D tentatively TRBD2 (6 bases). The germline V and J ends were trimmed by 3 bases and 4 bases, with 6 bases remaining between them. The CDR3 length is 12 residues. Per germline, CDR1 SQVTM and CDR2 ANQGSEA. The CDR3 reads CSVEGGTGELFF. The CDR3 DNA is TGCAGCGTTGAGGGGGGCACCGGGGAGCTGTTTTTT.

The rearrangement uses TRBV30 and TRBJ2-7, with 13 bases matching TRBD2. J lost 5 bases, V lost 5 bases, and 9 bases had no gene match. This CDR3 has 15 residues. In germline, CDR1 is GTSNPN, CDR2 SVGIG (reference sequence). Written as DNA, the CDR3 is TGTGCCTGGCAAACCGGGACTAGCGGGATCCACGAGCAGTACTTC. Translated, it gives CAWQTGTSGIHEQYF.

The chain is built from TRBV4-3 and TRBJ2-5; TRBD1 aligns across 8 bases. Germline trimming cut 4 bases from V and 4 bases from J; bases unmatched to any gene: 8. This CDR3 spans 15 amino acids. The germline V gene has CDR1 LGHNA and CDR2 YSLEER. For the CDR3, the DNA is TGCGCCAGCAGCCTCAGGGGGCGCGGAGGAGAGACCCAGTACTTC. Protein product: CASSLRGRGGETQYF.

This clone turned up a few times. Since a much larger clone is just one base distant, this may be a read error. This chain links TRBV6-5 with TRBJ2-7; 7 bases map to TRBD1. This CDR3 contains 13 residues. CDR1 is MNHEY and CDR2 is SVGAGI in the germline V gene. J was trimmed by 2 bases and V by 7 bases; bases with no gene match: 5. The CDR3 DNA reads TGTGCCAGCACCCCGGGACAGACCTACGAGCAGTACTTC. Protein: CASTPGQTYEQYF.

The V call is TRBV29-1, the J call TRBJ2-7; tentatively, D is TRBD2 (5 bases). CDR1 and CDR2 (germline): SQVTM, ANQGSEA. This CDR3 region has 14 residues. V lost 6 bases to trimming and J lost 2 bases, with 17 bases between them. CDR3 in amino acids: CSVPRAGRPYEQYF. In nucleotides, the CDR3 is TGCAGCGTCCCCCGGGCGGGCCGCCCCTACGAGCAGTACTTC.

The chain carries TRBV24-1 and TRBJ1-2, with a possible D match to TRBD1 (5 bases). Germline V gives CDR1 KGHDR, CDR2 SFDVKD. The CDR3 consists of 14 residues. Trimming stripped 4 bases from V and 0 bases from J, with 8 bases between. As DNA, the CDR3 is TGTGCCACCAGTGAAGGGGTGACTAACTATGGCTACACCTTC. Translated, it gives CATSEGVTNYGYTF.

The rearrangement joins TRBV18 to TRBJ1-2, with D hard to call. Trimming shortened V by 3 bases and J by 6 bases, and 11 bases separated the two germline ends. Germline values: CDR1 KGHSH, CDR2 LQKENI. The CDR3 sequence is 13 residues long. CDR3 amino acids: CASSPLAEDGYTF. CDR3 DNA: TGTGCCAGCTCACCTCTGGCGGAGGATGGCTACACCTTC.

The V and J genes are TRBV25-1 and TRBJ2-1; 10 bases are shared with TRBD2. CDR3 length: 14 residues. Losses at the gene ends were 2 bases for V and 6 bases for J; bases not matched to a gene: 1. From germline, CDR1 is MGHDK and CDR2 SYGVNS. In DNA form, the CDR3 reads TGTGCCAGCAGTGAAAGCGGGGGGGCCAATGAGCAGTTCTTC. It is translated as CASSESGGANEQFF.

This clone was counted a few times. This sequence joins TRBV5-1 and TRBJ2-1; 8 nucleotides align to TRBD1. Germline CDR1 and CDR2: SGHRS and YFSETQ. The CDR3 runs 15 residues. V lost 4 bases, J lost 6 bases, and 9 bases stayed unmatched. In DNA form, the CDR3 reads TGCGCCAGCAGCCAACAGCCGGGACAGGTCAATGAGCAGTTCTTC. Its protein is CASSQQPGQVNEQFF.

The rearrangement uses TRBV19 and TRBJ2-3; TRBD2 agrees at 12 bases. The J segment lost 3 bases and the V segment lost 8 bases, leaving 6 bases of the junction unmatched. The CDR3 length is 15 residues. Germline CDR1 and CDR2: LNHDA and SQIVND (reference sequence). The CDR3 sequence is CASSSSGGGTDTQYF. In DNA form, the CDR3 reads TGTGCCAGTTCCTCTAGCGGGGGGGGAACAGATACGCAGTATTTT.

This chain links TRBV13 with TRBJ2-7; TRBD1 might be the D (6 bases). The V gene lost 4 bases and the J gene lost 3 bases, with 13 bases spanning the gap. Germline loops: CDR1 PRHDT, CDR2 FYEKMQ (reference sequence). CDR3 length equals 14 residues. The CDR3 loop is CASSSRQANYEQYF. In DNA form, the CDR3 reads TGTGCCAGCAGCTCACGACAGGCGAACTACGAGCAGTACTTC.

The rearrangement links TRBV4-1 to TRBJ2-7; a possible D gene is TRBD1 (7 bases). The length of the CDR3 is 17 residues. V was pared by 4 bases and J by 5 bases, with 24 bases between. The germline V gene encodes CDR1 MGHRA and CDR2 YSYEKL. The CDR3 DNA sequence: TGCGCCAGCAGCCGCACTGCGGGACAGACCGGTCTGGACGAGCAGTACTTC. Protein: CASSRTAGQTGLDEQYF.

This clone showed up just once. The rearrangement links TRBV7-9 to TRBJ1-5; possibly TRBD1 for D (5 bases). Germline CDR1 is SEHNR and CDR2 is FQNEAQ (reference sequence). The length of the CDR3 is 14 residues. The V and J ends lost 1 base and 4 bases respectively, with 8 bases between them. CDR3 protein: CASSLVGGNQPQHF. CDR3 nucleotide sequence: TGTGCCAGCAGCTTAGTGGGGGGAAATCAGCCCCAGCATTTT.

The CDR3 region has the DNA TGCGCCAGCAGCTTGGGGGCCAGCCTTTCCCGAGTAGATGGCTACACCTTC. Amino acid sequence: CASSLGASLSRVDGYTF. V and J are TRBV5-1 and TRBJ1-2; no reliable D call. The CDR3 has 17 amino acids. V lost 0 bases, J lost 6 bases, and 21 bases lay in between. CDR1 SGHRS and CDR2 YFSETQ come from the germline V gene.

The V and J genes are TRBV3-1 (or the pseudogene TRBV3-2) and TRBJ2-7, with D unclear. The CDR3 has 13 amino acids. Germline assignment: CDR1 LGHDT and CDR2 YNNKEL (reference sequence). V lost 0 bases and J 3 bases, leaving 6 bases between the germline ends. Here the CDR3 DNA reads TGTGCCAGCAGCCAAGACCCCTACTACGAGCAGTACTTC. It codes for CASSQDPYYEQYF.

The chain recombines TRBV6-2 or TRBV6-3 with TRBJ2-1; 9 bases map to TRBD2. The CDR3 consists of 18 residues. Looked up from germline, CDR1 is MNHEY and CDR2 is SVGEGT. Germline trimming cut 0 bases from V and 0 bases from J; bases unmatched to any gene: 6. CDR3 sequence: CASSYSSSGSHSYNEQFF. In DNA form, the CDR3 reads TGTGCCAGCAGTTACTCGAGTAGCGGGAGCCACTCCTACAATGAGCAGTTCTTC.

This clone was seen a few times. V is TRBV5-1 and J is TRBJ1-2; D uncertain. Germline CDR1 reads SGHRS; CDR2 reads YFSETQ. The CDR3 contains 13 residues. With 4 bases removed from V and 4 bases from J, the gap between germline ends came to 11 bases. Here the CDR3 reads CASSPEGLYGYTF. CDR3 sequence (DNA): TGCGCCAGCAGCCCGGAGGGCCTCTATGGCTACACCTTC.

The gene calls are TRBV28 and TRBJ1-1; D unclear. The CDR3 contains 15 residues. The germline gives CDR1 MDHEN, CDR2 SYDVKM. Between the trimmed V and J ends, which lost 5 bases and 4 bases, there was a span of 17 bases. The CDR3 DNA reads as TGTGCCAGCAGTGGTCGGACGGCGGGTGTCACTGAAGCTTTCTTT. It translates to CASSGRTAGVTEAFF.

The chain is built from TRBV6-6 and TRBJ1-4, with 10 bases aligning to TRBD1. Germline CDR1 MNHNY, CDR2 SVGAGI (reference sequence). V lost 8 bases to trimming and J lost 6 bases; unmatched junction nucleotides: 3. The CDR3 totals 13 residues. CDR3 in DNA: TGTGCCAGCGTGACAGGGGGCCATGAAAAACTGTTTTTT. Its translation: CASVTGGHEKLFF.

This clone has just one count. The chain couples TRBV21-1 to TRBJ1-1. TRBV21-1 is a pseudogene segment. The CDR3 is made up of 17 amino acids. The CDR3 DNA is TGTGCCAGCAGCTCTAGGGGAGGAGGGGCCCTGAACACTGAAGCTTTCTTT. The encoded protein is CASSSRGGGALNTEAFF.

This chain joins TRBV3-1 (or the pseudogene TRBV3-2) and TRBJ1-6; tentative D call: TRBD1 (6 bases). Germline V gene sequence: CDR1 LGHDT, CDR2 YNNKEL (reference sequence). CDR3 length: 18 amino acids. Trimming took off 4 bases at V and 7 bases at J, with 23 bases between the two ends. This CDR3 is CASSLTHRDETGNSPLHF. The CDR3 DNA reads TGTGCCAGCAGCCTAACCCACCGGGACGAAACAGGGAATTCACCCCTCCACTTT.